This passage covers 27 T cell receptor beta chains from one sample sequenced in a study of blood T cell repertoires in COVID-19. Repertoires were generated with immunoSEQ multiplex PCR, while TCRdb's copy carries only in-frame clones and drops some. The data show around 59,000 clones, with 80% seen just once and approximately 7% held by the top ten. Sequenced: peripheral blood. The source is a man in his 60s with acute or convalescent COVID-19.

The gene calls are TRBV3-1 (or the pseudogene TRBV3-2) and TRBJ2-5; 13 positions agree with TRBD2. V lost 4 bases and J lost 5; bases outside the gene matches: 7. This CDR3 has 16 amino acids. Germline CDR1 is LGHDT and CDR2 is YNNKEL (reference sequence). CDR3 sequence (DNA): TGTGCCAGCAGCCCATTACTAGCGGGGGGGTCGGAGACCCAGTACTTC. It encodes CASSPLLAGGSETQYF.

This chain connects TRBV6-5 to TRBJ2-3, with D perhaps matching TRBD2 (6 bases). The germline V gene has CDR1 MNHEY and CDR2 SVGAGI. CDR3 length: 14 amino acids. V dropped 2 bases and J dropped 8 bases, with 14 bases sitting between them. The CDR3 region is CASSYGGTAGTQYF. Here the CDR3 DNA reads TGTGCCAGCAGTTACGGGGGGACGGCGGGTACGCAGTATTTT.

This clone appeared a few times. The gene calls are TRBV6-4 and TRBJ2-1, with 7 bases lining up with TRBD2. The trim removed 0 bases at V and 4 bases at J, leaving 3 bases unmatched. The CDR3 runs to 15 residues. CDR1 and CDR2 from the germline V gene are MRHNA and SNTAGT. In DNA form, the CDR3 reads TGTGCCAGCAGTGACTCGGGCGGGGGTTACAATGAGCAGTTCTTC. Encoded protein: CASSDSGGGYNEQFF.

In nucleotides, the CDR3 is TGTGCCAGCAGCCTCGACGGGGGAGATTACAATGAGCAGTTCTTC. Translation: CASSLDGGDYNEQFF. The genes are TRBV5-4 and TRBJ2-1; weak D call: TRBD2 (6 bases). Germline values: CDR1 SGHNT, CDR2 YYREEE (reference sequence). V was trimmed by 4 bases and J by 4 bases, leaving 15 bases between them. The CDR3 totals 15 residues.

The V and J genes are TRBV9 and TRBJ2-1, with 7 bases fitting TRBD1. The germline V gene encodes CDR1 SGDLS and CDR2 YYNGEE. The CDR3 consists of 14 residues. After removal of 4 bases from V and 8 bases from J, the junction contained 9 bases not matched to a gene. The CDR3 sequence is CASSPQFQGDEQFF. For the CDR3, the DNA is TGTGCCAGCAGCCCCCAGTTTCAGGGGGATGAGCAGTTCTTC.

This clone was seen a single time. The V and J genes are TRBV5-1 and TRBJ2-1, with 10 positions matching TRBD2. The CDR3 runs to 16 residues. Germline V lookup: CDR1 SGHRS, CDR2 YFSETQ. Trimming at V came to 2 bases and at J to 0 bases, leaving 2 bases not matched to a gene. Here the CDR3 DNA reads TGCGCCAGCAGCTTAGCGGGGGGGCGCTCCTACAATGAGCAGTTCTTC. Translation: CASSLAGGRSYNEQFF.

J is TRBJ2-7 and V is TRBV14, with 9 positions matching TRBD1. V shed 3 bases, J shed 4 bases, and the junction held 7 bases outside the gene matches. Germline CDR1 SGHDN, CDR2 FVKESK. The CDR3 has 15 amino acids. The CDR3 sequence is CASSHRDRARYEQYF. CDR3 nucleotides: TGTGCCAGCAGCCACAGGGACAGGGCAAGATACGAGCAGTACTTC.

In this sample, this clone turned up a few times. The genes are TRBV5-1 and TRBJ2-1; TRBD2 agrees at 8 bases. Trimming at V came to 4 bases and at J to 10 bases, leaving 7 bases not matched to a gene. The CDR3 totals 13 residues. Germline-derived CDR1 and CDR2 are SGHRS and YFSETQ. Here the CDR3 reads CASSEGLAREQFF. Written as DNA, the CDR3 is TGCGCCAGCAGCGAAGGACTAGCCCGGGAGCAGTTCTTC.

The chain is built from TRBV28 and TRBJ2-1, with D maybe TRBD2 (5 bases). V gave up 6 bases and J gave up 1 base, with 13 bases separating them. CDR1 MDHEN and CDR2 SYDVKM come from the germline V gene. There are 15 residues in the CDR3. Here the CDR3 DNA reads TGTGCCAGCAGCACACTAGATGGGTCCTACAATGAGCAGTTCTTC. This encodes CASSTLDGSYNEQFF.

CDR3 coding DNA: TGTGCCAGCAGCGTATTCGACAGAACTTCTAACTATGGCTACACCTTC. It specifies CASSVFDRTSNYGYTF. The chain is built from TRBV9 and TRBJ1-2; tentatively, D is TRBD1 (5 bases). CDR1 is SGDLS, CDR2 YYNGEE, per germline. Trimming removed 1 base from V and 0 bases from J, with 13 bases in between. This CDR3 is 16 amino acids long.

The chain links TRBV19 to TRBJ1-5; 8 bases line up with TRBD1. This CDR3 is 17 amino acids long. The junction had 15 bases not matched to a gene; V was cut back by 5 bases and J by 6 bases. Germline V gene sequence: CDR1 LNHDA, CDR2 SQIVND (reference sequence). CDR3 sequence reads: CASSVIKPTGGTQPQHF. In nucleotides, the CDR3 is TGTGCCAGTAGTGTTATAAAGCCTACAGGGGGGACTCAGCCCCAGCATTTT. The full variable domain, with the rest looked up from reference TRBV19 and TRBJ1-5, is DGGITQSPKYLFRKEGQNVTLSCEQNLNHDAMYWYRQDPGQGLRLIYYSQIVNDFQKGDIAEGYSVSREKKESFPLTVTSAQKNPTAFYLCASSVIKPTGGTQPQHFGDGTRLSIL.

This clone was seen a few times. V usage is TRBV5-1 and J usage is TRBJ2-3; D is undetermined. Per the germline V gene, CDR1 is SGHRS and CDR2 is YFSETQ. The CDR3 is 14 amino acids. Trimming cost V 4 bases and J 2 bases, with 11 bases left between them. CDR3 bases: TGCGCCAGCAGCCATGTTGTCCCCACAGATACGCAGTATTTT. Protein product: CASSHVVPTDTQYF.

The chain carries TRBV11-3 and TRBJ1-1; no reliable D call. CDR1 is SGHNT, CDR2 YENEEA, per germline. Trimming shortened V by 1 base and J by 2 bases, and 5 bases separated the two germline ends. There are 13 residues in the CDR3. In nucleotides, the CDR3 is TGTGCCAGCAGCTTAGGCGTCAACACTGAAGCTTTCTTT. Translated, it gives CASSLGVNTEAFF.

This rearrangement joins TRBV24-1 to TRBJ2-5; TRBD2 matches at 14 bases. The V gene end was trimmed by 4 bases and the J gene end by 2 bases; junction bases not matched to a gene: 8. The CDR3 sequence is 18 residues long. Germline V lookup: CDR1 KGHDR, CDR2 SFDVKD. The CDR3 is CATSDGLAGGSRQETQYF. The CDR3 DNA sequence: TGTGCCACCAGTGACGGACTAGCGGGGGGATCTAGGCAAGAGACCCAGTACTTC.

The chain joins TRBV9 to TRBJ2-7, with D perhaps TRBD1 (5 bases). The germline CDR1 and CDR2 sequences are SGDLS and YYNGEE. Between the trimmed V and J ends, which lost 4 bases and 5 bases, there was a span of 13 bases. The CDR3 has 13 amino acids. CDR3 nucleotides: TGTGCCAGCAGCTTCAGACAGCAGGACGAGCAGTACTTC. The encoded protein is CASSFRQQDEQYF. Complete variable domain (other parts from reference TRBV9 and TRBJ2-7): DSGVTQTPKHLITATGQRVTLRCSPRSGDLSVYWYQQSLDQGLQFLIQYYNGEERAKGNILERFSAQQFPDLHSELNLSSLELGDSALYFCASSFRQQDEQYFGPGTRLTVT.

This rearrangement joins TRBV3-1 (or the pseudogene TRBV3-2) to TRBJ2-1, with 8 bases that match TRBD2. V lost 0 bases to trimming and J lost 5 bases; unmatched junction nucleotides: 6. The CDR3 has 16 residues. Germline CDR1 and CDR2: LGHDT and YNNKEL (reference sequence). This CDR3 reads CASSQDGRGANNEQFF. Here the CDR3 DNA reads TGTGCCAGCAGCCAAGACGGGCGGGGGGCCAACAATGAGCAGTTCTTC.

This clone was recorded once. The chain carries TRBV19 and TRBJ2-1; D possibly corresponds to TRBD2 (5 bases). The germline CDR1 and CDR2 sequences are LNHDA and SQIVND (reference sequence). V was pared by 8 bases and J by 4 bases, with 15 bases between. The CDR3 runs 14 residues. The CDR3 region is CASGRPTTYNEQFF. DNA for the CDR3: TGTGCCAGTGGCAGACCGACTACTTACAATGAGCAGTTCTTC.

In this sample, this clone turned up a few times. V usage is TRBV10-1 and J usage is TRBJ1-6; D is undetermined. The V end lost 6 bases, the J end lost 4 bases, and 13 bases lay between the germline ends. The CDR3 totals 15 residues. CDR1 and CDR2 (germline): WNHNN, SYGVQD (reference sequence). The CDR3 coding sequence is TGCGCCAGCAGGGGGAGGGCAGAGTATAATTCACCCCTCCACTTT. Translation gives CASRGRAEYNSPLHF.

This sequence joins TRBV9 and TRBJ1-2, with D uncertain. Deletions cut 0 bases from V and 3 bases from J, with 9 bases between. This CDR3 has 14 residues. Germline lookup yields CDR1 SGDLS and CDR2 YYNGEE. CDR3: CASSVGETDYGYTF. CDR3 in DNA: TGTGCCAGCAGCGTAGGGGAGACTGACTATGGCTACACCTTC.

The CDR3 region has the DNA TGTGCCATCCGGCGTGACAGGACCTCCTATGGCTACACCTTC. Its translation: CAIRRDRTSYGYTF. This rearrangement joins TRBV2 to TRBJ1-2, with D possibly matching TRBD1 (6 bases). Germline values: CDR1 SNHLY, CDR2 FYNNEI. V was cut by 10 bases and J by 4 bases, with 19 bases left in between. This CDR3 has 14 amino acids. Complete variable domain (other parts from reference TRBV2 and TRBJ1-2): EPEVTQTPSHQVTQMGQEVILRCVPISNHLYFYWYRQILGQKVEFLVSFYNNEISEKSEIFDDQFSVERPDGSNFTLKIRSTKLEDSAMYFCAIRRDRTSYGYTFGSGTRLTVV.

The chain couples TRBV27 to TRBJ2-7; D is possibly TRBD1 (5 bases). The V end was cut by 4 bases, the J end by 6 bases, with 16 bases between. The CDR3 consists of 14 residues. In germline, CDR1 is MNHEY, CDR2 SMNVEV (reference sequence). The CDR3 reads CASSSPRVVPEQYF. In DNA form, the CDR3 reads TGTGCCAGCAGTTCCCCCAGGGTGGTGCCCGAGCAGTACTTC.

This chain joins TRBV5-1 and TRBJ2-3, with TRBD2 matching over 9 bases. Germline loops: CDR1 SGHRS, CDR2 YFSETQ. CDR3 length: 16 amino acids. The V segment lost 0 bases and the J segment 6 bases; nucleotides outside the gene matches: 8. CDR3 sequence reads: CASSLGLGLAGDTQYF. The CDR3 nucleotides are TGCGCCAGCAGCTTGGGCCTTGGGCTAGCGGGGGATACGCAGTATTTT. Based on the CDR3 plus reference TRBV5-1 and TRBJ2-3, the full variable domain is KAGVTQTPRYLIKTRGQQVTLSCSPISGHRSVSWYQQTPGQGLQFLFEYFSETQRNKGNFPGRFSGRQFSNSRSEMNVSTLELGDSALYLCASSLGLGLAGDTQYFGPGTRLTVL.

V gene TRBV12-5 combines with J gene TRBJ2-7, with 12 bases matching TRBD1. Germline V gene lookup returns CDR1 LGHNT and CDR2 FRNRAP. V gave up 1 base and J gave up 4 bases; unmatched junction bases: 8. The CDR3 runs to 17 residues. Here the CDR3 DNA reads TGTGCTAGTGGTTTGGACCTGGGACAGGGGGCGATATACGAGCAGTACTTC. Residues: CASGLDLGQGAIYEQYF.

In this sample, this clone turned up once. V usage is TRBV1 and J usage is TRBJ2-7; the table's D call, TRBD2, has no DNA check behind it. TRBV1 is shown as a pseudogene. This CDR3 spans 16 amino acids. CDR3 DNA: TGCACCAGCAGCCGTCGGAGGCGGAAGCTTTCCCGTGAGCAGTACTTC. Residues: CTSSRRRRKLSREQYF.

This clone was counted a few times. The chain recombines TRBV18 with TRBJ2-6; perhaps TRBD1 as D (5 bases). The CDR3 runs 16 residues. V lost 0 bases to trimming and J lost 2 bases, with 8 bases between them. Germline lookup yields CDR1 KGHSH and CDR2 LQKENI. CDR3 protein: CASSPPQGAGANVLTF. In DNA form, the CDR3 reads TGTGCCAGCTCACCACCTCAGGGTGCTGGGGCCAACGTCCTGACTTTC.

This sequence joins TRBV4-1 and TRBJ2-3, with D possibly TRBD2 on 5 matching bases. The CDR3 has 17 residues. CDR1 is MGHRA, CDR2 YSYEKL, per germline. V lost 1 base to trimming and J lost 9 bases, with 23 bases between them. The CDR3 loop reads CASSQAPPLEVQATQYF. In nucleotides, the CDR3 is TGCGCCAGCAGCCAAGCTCCCCCACTGGAGGTGCAGGCGACGCAGTATTTT.

The chain joins TRBV10-3 to TRBJ1-2; D is uncertain. The CDR3 contains 17 residues. The V gene lost 0 bases and the J gene lost 1 base, with 15 bases spanning the gap. From germline, CDR1 is ENHRY and CDR2 SYGVKD. The CDR3 here is CAISESMSDTINYGYTF. Here the CDR3 DNA reads TGTGCCATCAGTGAGTCGATGTCAGATACTATTAACTATGGCTACACCTTC.